The T cell receptor beta chain described here comes from a study of cytomegalovirus exposure and HLA in healthy donors. Study background: The 120 or so validation repertoires used a platform that matched the one used for the approximately 690 first-cohort repertoires, as a later analysis reported.

Germline V gives CDR1 SGHRS, CDR2 YFSETQ. With 0 bases clipped from V and 6 bases from J, the junction kept 12 bases outside the gene matches. This CDR3 spans 16 amino acids. Separation from the 666-subject first cohort characterized the roughly 110-subject validation cohort, to which the donors belonged. Repertoires were generated with immunoSEQ multiplex PCR, while TCRdb's copy carries only in-frame clones and drops some. The table shows around 150,000 clones, with roughly 84% occurring only once. This clonotype was obtained from a man in his thirties or forties in good health and CMV-seropositive. The chain carries TRBV5-1 and TRBJ2-7; 7 bases agree with TRBD2. The sequenced material came from PBMCs. CDR3 nucleotide sequence: TGCGCCAGCAGCTTGGGAGGCGGGAGTGATTCCCCCGAGCAGTACTTC. This translates into CASSLGGGSDSPEQYF.